The T cell receptor beta chain under discussion was sequenced for a study of blood T cell repertoires in COVID-19. Study-wide context: T cells, B-cell-depleted T cells, or PBMCs supplied cDNA or gDNA.

Produced via immunoSEQ multiplex PCR; TCRdb's table is partial and in-frame only. The sample has about 350,000 clones, roughly nine tenths seen once. The CDR3 is 13 residues long. Germline V lookup: CDR1 SGHDT, CDR2 YYEEEE. Trimming took 6 bases from V and 3 from J; bases not matched to a gene: 1. Enrollees, about 18 to 90 years old, lived in around 23 US areas. This TCR came from a young woman who had recovered from COVID-19. Specimen: PBMCs or T cells enriched from blood (not recorded which). V is TRBV5-6 and J is TRBJ2-5; TRBD2 matches 11 bases. Here the CDR3 DNA reads TGTGCCAGCAAGGGACTAGCGGAAGAGACCCAGTACTTC. It encodes CASKGLAEETQYF.